This T cell receptor (beta chain) was sequenced for a study of CD8 T cells in Susac syndrome (dated by TCRdb to 2018 to 2020). Broadly, across the study: Among the sequenced Susac syndrome patients, about six had clinically active disease and 8 or 9 were in clinical remission. Susac syndrome patients were therapy-naive, on corticosteroids (some also receiving IVIg), or on IVIg alone at blood withdrawal. Whether CD8+ T cell activation and differentiation in Susac syndrome was antigen driven was tested using repertoire sequencing. Findings and caveats that apply to the study as a whole: No clonal expansion was detected in the CD4+ T cell repertoire of Susac syndrome patients. The number of individuals in the TCR sequencing and HLA analysis was recognized as being relatively small.

The CDR3 sequence holds 14 residues, the cysteine and phenylalanine included. Kept here is only the CDR3 DNA, which spans 42 bases and is read in frame from base 1. CDR1 SGHAT and CDR2 FQNNGV were looked up in the germline V gene. The V end loses 8 bases and the J end loses 0 bases, and a stretch of 10 bases separates them. RNA was extracted with the RNeasy kit and about 0.5 to 1 ug was reverse transcribed using random hexamers. The immunoSEQ multiplex PCR assay, covering 54 Vbeta and 13 Jbeta segments, was used to amplify TCR beta CDR3 regions. To correct PCR amplification bias, a synthetic template baseline was used for both primer optimization and computational correction. Regarding the original processing steps: Reads were assigned to V, D and J genes according to IMGT and analyzed in immunoSEQ Analyzer, with only productive sequences retained. Clonality was calculated as one minus the Shannon entropy normalized by log2 of the number of productive unique sequences. Public and private clones were assessed among the 100 most prevalent clones of each patient and control. Clones were defined as Susac-specific if absent from the healthy and MS cohorts, from some 1,000 published viral clones and from other ImmuneACCESS disease sequences. Through fastp at Q25 and MiXCR, TCRdb rebuilt clones from the public reads, retaining in-frame beta chains. Entries are consolidated by CDR3 protein sequence, retaining the most common genes and DNA. The V and J calls reflect TCRdb's pipeline rather than the authors' work. This sample has around 150,000 distinct CDR3 sequences in its table, and 90% to 97% of those were observed once. The ten largest clones take up 0.065% to 0.1% of the sample.

Comments on this clonotype: What antigen it recognizes has not been identified. There are no base qualities to consult, and no much larger clone falls within one base.

Peripheral blood CD8+ and CD4+ T cells from healthy donors, Susac syndrome patients and multiple sclerosis patients were profiled using high-throughput TCR beta sequencing. Susac syndrome patients met recently defined diagnostic criteria for definite or probable disease. Bulk CD8+ and CD4+ T cells were purified by magnetic negative isolation, while CD8+ TEMRA cells were enriched using FACS. Blood was collected in EDTA tubes and processed within 24 hours, with PBMCs isolated through density gradient centrifugation. PBMCs destined for TCR sequencing were cryopreserved in liquid nitrogen and later thawed in a 37 °C water bath. The sorted or isolated CD4+, CD8+ and CD8+ TEMRA cells reached a purity of at least 90%.

This TCR derives from a human donor with Susac syndrome. The chain is assembled from TRBV11-2 and TRBJ2-2; no D gene is confidently identified. Sequenced sample: CD4+ T cells from PBMCs. The CDR3 region: CASRQDANTGELFF. The DNA reads as follows: TGTGCCAGCCGTCAGGATGCGAACACCGGGGAGCTGTTTTTT. The variable domain in full, with residues beyond the CDR3 obtained from the reference TRBV11-2 and TRBJ2-2 genes, is EAGVAQSPRYKIIEKRQSVAFWCNPISGHATLYWYQQILGQGPKLLIQFQNNGVVDDSQLPKDRFSAERLKGVDSTLKIQPAKLEDSAVYLCASRQDANTGELFFGEGSRLTVL.